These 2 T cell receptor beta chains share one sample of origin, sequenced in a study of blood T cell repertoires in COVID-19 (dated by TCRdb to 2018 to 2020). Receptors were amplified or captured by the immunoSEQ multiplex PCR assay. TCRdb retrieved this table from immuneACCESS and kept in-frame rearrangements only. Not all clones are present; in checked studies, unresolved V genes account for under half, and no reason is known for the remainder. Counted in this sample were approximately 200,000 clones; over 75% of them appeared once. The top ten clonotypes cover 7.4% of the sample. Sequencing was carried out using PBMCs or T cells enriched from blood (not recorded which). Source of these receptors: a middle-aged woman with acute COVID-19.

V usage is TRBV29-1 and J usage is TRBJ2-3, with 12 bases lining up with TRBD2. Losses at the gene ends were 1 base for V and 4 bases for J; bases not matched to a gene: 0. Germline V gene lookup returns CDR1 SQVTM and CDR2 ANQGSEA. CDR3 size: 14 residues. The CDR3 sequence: CSVEGLAGADTQYF. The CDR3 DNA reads TGCAGCGTTGAAGGACTAGCGGGGGCAGATACGCAGTATTTT.

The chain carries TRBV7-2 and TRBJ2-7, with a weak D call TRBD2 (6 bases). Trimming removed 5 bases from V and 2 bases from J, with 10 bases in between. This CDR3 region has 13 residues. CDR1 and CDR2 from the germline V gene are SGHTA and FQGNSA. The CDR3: CASSAGLPYEQYF. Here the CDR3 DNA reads TGTGCCAGCAGCGCGGGACTTCCCTACGAGCAGTACTTC.